This T cell receptor (beta chain) was recovered during a study of cytomegalovirus exposure and HLA in healthy donors. General study findings and limits: A later analysis linked some 17,000 TCR beta sequences to HLA alleles at 0.05 false discovery rate. It was reported in a later analysis that an Asian-associated ancestry cluster showed fewer N-insertions than the roughly 670-donor mean. Donor immune exposure was known only as CMV serostatus.

With regard to this clone: Its antigen is still unknown.

Germline V lookup: CDR1 GTSNPN, CDR2 SVGIG (reference sequence). V shed 2 bases and J 6 bases; nucleotides not matched to a gene: 4. The CDR3 extends over 15 amino acids. Primers for the PCR totalled 60 Vbeta and 13 Jbeta. TCRdb's table, derived via immunoSEQ multiplex PCR, lists solely in-frame clones and lacks some. The top ten clones hold 6% of a sample with some 41,000 clones, about half of them seen once. Every donor was a healthy person donating bone marrow. The V call is TRBV30, the J call TRBJ2-3; 14 positions match TRBD2. Specimen: PBMCs. This TCR came from a man aged 55-75 years in good health and CMV-seronegative. The CDR3 nucleotides are TGTGCCTGGAGTCAGGGGACTAGCGGGAGTGATACGCAGTATTTT. It is translated as CAWSQGTSGSDTQYF.